This is a list of T cell receptor beta chains from one sample in a study of blood T cells in healthy people across ages. Each CDR3 protein gets one entry after TCRdb re-called the 5' RACE reads with MiXCR. The sample gives around 1.1 million distinct CDR3 sequences, around two fifths of which show up once; around 12% is in the top ten. The sample comprised blood. The origin of the receptors is a man aged 18 to 30 in good health. Each CDR3 is given with its conserved first and last residue. The order of the fields is D gene, clone size, J gene, V gene, CDR3 DNA, CDR3 protein. The D gene is left open where the match is weak. A clone size is listed for some rows: how often the clone was seen (once, few, many), or a class if it is expanded.

NA	few	TRBJ2-1	TRBV20-1	TGCAGTGCTAGAGTCTCTTGGTCTGCTGAGCAGTTCTTC	CSARVSWSAEQFF
TRBD1	NA	TRBJ2-5	TRBV29-1	TGCAGCGTTGGTTACGGGACAGGGTCAAAAGAGACCCAGTACTTC	CSVGYGTGSKETQYF
NA	NA	TRBJ1-2	TRBV20-1	TGCAGTGCTAGAGCCGACAGGAACTATGGCTACACCTTC	CSARADRNYGYTF
TRBD1	NA	TRBJ2-3	TRBV9	TGTGCCAGCAGCGGGGACAGTCCAGATACGCAGTATTTT	CASSGDSPDTQYF
NA	NA	TRBJ2-1	TRBV27	TGTGCCGGCAGTTTAAGGGCCAATGAGCAGTTCTTC	CAGSLRANEQFF
TRBD1	NA	TRBJ2-1	TRBV6-5	TGTGCCAGCAGCCAGGCGGACAGGGACATCTACAATGAGCAGTTCTTC	CASSQADRDIYNEQFF
NA	NA	TRBJ1-4	TRBV6-2/TRBV6-3	TGTGCCAGCAGTCTGGACACCGGTGGTGATAATGAAAAACTGTTTTTT	CASSLDTGGDNEKLFF
NA	once	TRBJ2-5	TRBV5-1	TGCGCCAGCCTTCAGCAGGGTACGGAGACCCAGTACTTC	CASLQQGTETQYF
NA	few	TRBJ2-7	TRBV19	TGTGCCAGTAGTATGGGGGTCAACTCCTACGAGCAGTACTTC	CASSMGVNSYEQYF
TRBD2	NA	TRBJ2-5	TRBV12-3/TRBV12-4	TGTGCCAGCAGAAGCCTAGCGGGGGGTGAGACCCAGTACTTC	CASRSLAGGETQYF
TRBD1	few	TRBJ1-5	TRBV20-1	TGCAGTGCTAGAGACTGGCAGGGGGCCGAGCAGCCCCAGCATTTT	CSARDWQGAEQPQHF
NA	few	TRBJ1-6	TRBV11-2	TGTGCCAGCAACCAACTGGGACTCCTTAATTCACCCCTCCACTTT	CASNQLGLLNSPLHF
NA	NA	TRBJ2-1	TRBV4-3	TGCGCCAGCAGTTGCCTAGGGGCTGGAGAGCAGTTCTTC	CASSCLGAGEQFF
TRBD2	once	TRBJ2-1	TRBV6-6	TGTGCCAGCAGTTACGGGCGAGCGGGGGGATCCTACAATGAGCAGTTCTTC	CASSYGRAGGSYNEQFF
TRBD1	NA	TRBJ1-1	TRBV4-3	TGCGCCAGCAGCCAACAGGACAGGGGGAACACTGAAGCTTTCTTT	CASSQQDRGNTEAFF
TRBD1	NA	TRBJ1-2	TRBV27	TGTGCCAGCAGTTCCGGACAGGGGGAGATTGGCTACACCTTC	CASSSGQGEIGYTF
TRBD1	few	TRBJ2-7	TRBV7-9	TGTGCCAGCAGCCCTCAAACAGGGGATAGCTCCTACGAGCAGTACTTC	CASSPQTGDSSYEQYF
NA	NA	TRBJ2-7	TRBV4-2	TGTGCCAGCAGCCAAGAGGACAGATACTACGAGCAGTACTTC	CASSQEDRYYEQYF
TRBD1	NA	TRBJ2-5	TRBV28	TGTGCCAGCAGTAACCGACAGGGCCTCAGCCTAGAGCAGTACTTC	CASSNRQGLSLEQYF
NA	once	TRBJ1-4	TRBV6-2/TRBV6-3	TGTGCCAGCAGTGCCGGACTTAGTCAGGGGCTTGAAAAACTGTTTTTT	CASSAGLSQGLEKLFF
NA	NA	TRBJ2-3	TRBV7-9	TGTGCCAGCAGCCAAGTTTCGGGAACCACAGATACGCAGTATTTT	CASSQVSGTTDTQYF
NA	NA	TRBJ2-1	TRBV6-5	TGTGCCAGCAGTGCAACCCCCGGCTCCTACAATGAGCAGTTCTTC	CASSATPGSYNEQFF
TRBD1	NA	TRBJ1-4	TRBV7-2	TGTGCCAGCAGCCCCTACAGGGAGGGGGCCGAAAAACTGTTTTTT	CASSPYREGAEKLFF
NA	many	TRBJ2-5	TRBV4-1	TGCGCCAGCAGCCAAGATGGCCAGGGTAAAGAGACCCAGTACTTC	CASSQDGQGKETQYF
NA	NA	TRBJ2-1	TRBV7-8	TGTGCCACAGTCGGGGCTGCCTACAATGAGCAGTTCTTC	CATVGAAYNEQFF
NA	few	TRBJ2-7	TRBV28	TGTGCCAGCAGTTTGGCGACGGGAACCTACGAGCAGTACTTC	CASSLATGTYEQYF
TRBD1	few	TRBJ1-6	TRBV7-9	TGTGCCAGCAGCGTACGGGACAGTTCCTATAATTCACCCCTCCACTTT	CASSVRDSSYNSPLHF
NA	few	TRBJ2-3	TRBV24-1	TGTGCCACCAGTGATATGACAGATACGCAGTATTTT	CATSDMTDTQYF
NA	many	TRBJ2-7	TRBV4-1	TGCGCCAGCAGCCAAGATATGAGGTACGAGCAGTACTTC	CASSQDMRYEQYF
NA	NA	TRBJ1-5	TRBV19	TGTGCCAGTAGTATTGGTCTCGTGTCGGGGGCCCAGCATTTT	CASSIGLVSGAQHF
NA	NA	TRBJ2-7	TRBV6-5	TGTGCCAGCACCCCGGGGGGCTCGTACGAGCAGTACTTC	CASTPGGSYEQYF
TRBD2	NA	TRBJ2-7	TRBV24-1	TGTGCCACCAGTGATTGGACTAGTATCCACAATGAGCAGTACTTC	CATSDWTSIHNEQYF
NA	NA	TRBJ2-2	TRBV29-1	TGCAGCGTAAACGTATACCCCGGGGAGCTGTTTTTT	CSVNVYPGELFF
NA	many	TRBJ1-2	TRBV20-1	TGCAGTGCTAGAGATCGAGGGCAGGGCACTAACTATGGCTACACCTTC	CSARDRGQGTNYGYTF
TRBD1	few	TRBJ1-3	TRBV2	TGTGCCAGCACTCGGACAGGGGCTGGAAACACCATATATTTT	CASTRTGAGNTIYF
NA	NA	TRBJ1-5	TRBV12-3/TRBV12-4	TGTGCCAGCAGTTTAGGTTGGGGCAATCAGCCCCAGCATTTT	CASSLGWGNQPQHF
NA	few	TRBJ2-3	TRBV20-1	TGCAGTGCTAGAGATCCTTGGGGGCAAGAAGATACGCAGTATTTT	CSARDPWGQEDTQYF
NA	few	TRBJ2-7	TRBV27	TGTGCCAGCAGTTTACAACAGTACTACGAGCAGTACTTC	CASSLQQYYEQYF
NA	NA	TRBJ2-2	TRBV10-3	TGTGCCATCAGCCCACAGGGAAACACCGGGGAGCTGTTTTTT	CAISPQGNTGELFF
NA	few	TRBJ1-2	TRBV29-1	TGCAGCGTTGGGGCGGGTGATGGCTACACCTTC	CSVGAGDGYTF
TRBD2	NA	TRBJ2-5	TRBV20-1	TGCAGTGCTCGGAGGGGCGGGAGTAGGGTAGAGACCCAGTACTTC	CSARRGGSRVETQYF
TRBD2	NA	TRBJ2-1	TRBV4-3	TGCGCCAGCAGCCAATTTAATAGCGGGGGCTTCTCCTACAATGAGCAGTTCTTC	CASSQFNSGGFSYNEQFF
TRBD1	few	TRBJ2-3	TRBV12-5	TGTGCTAGTGGTTTGGGACAGGGTGGCACAGATACGCAGTATTTT	CASGLGQGGTDTQYF
NA	few	TRBJ1-1	TRBV12-3/TRBV12-4	TGTGCCAGCGGAGTACAGGGGAACACTGAAGCTTTCTTT	CASGVQGNTEAFF
TRBD2	few	TRBJ2-5	TRBV24-1	TGTGCCACCAGGGGCAAAACGGGGGGTAAAGAGACCCAGTACTTC	CATRGKTGGKETQYF
TRBD2	many	TRBJ2-7	TRBV4-2	TGTGCCAGCAGCCAAGATCAGCAGCGGGGGACCTACGAGCAGTACTTC	CASSQDQQRGTYEQYF
NA	few	TRBJ2-7	TRBV20-1	TGCAGTGCTAGAGATAACAGGGAGTACGAGCAGTACTTC	CSARDNREYEQYF
NA	NA	TRBJ1-1	TRBV25-1	TGTGCCAGCAGTCATACTCAGGGCGGGAAAGAAGCTTTCTTT	CASSHTQGGKEAFF
NA	many	TRBJ1-5	TRBV27	TGTGCCAGCAGTTTGGCGGGTAGGCAGCCCCAGCATTTT	CASSLAGRQPQHF
NA	few	TRBJ2-1	TRBV6-6	TGTGCCAGCAGTTCCGGGTCCCCGGGTGCCTACAATGAGCAGTTCTTC	CASSSGSPGAYNEQFF
NA	NA	TRBJ1-4	TRBV5-1	TGCGCCAGCAGCTCGGACAGCACCACTAATGAAAAACTGTTTTTT	CASSSDSTTNEKLFF
NA	NA	TRBJ2-1	TRBV10-3	TGTGCCATCAGTGAGGAGGGCTCCTACAATGAGCAGTTCTTC	CAISEEGSYNEQFF
NA	NA	TRBJ1-2	TRBV5-5	TGTGCCAGCAGCCCTGGGGGCGACAGAGACTATGGCTACACCTTC	CASSPGGDRDYGYTF